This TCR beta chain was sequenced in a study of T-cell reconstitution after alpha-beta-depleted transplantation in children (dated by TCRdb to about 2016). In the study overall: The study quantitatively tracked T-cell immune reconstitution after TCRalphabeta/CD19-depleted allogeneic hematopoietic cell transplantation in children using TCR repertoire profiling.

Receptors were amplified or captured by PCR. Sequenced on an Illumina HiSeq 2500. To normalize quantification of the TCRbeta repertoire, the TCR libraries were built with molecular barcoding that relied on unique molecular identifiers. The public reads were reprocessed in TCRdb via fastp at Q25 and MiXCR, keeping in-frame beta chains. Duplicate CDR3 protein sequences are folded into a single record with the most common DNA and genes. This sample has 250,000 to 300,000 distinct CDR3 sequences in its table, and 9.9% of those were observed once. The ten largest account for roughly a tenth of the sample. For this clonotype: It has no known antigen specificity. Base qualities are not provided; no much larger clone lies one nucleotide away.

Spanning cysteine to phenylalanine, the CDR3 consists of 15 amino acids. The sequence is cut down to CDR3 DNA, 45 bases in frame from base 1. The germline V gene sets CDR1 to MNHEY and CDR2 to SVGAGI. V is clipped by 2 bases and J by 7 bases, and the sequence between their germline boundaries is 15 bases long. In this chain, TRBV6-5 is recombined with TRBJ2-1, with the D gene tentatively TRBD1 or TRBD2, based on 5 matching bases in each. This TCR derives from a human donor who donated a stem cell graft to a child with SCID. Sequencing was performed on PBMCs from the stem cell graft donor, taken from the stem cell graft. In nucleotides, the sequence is TGTGCCAGCAGTTACATCGGGACCCTACTGAATGAGCAGTTCTTC. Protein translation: CASSYIGTLLNEQFF.